This T cell receptor beta chain is drawn from a study of blood T cell repertoires in COVID-19. Study information: COVID-19 samples, acute and convalescent, were from the United States, Italy and Spain. The analysed material was cDNA or gDNA that came from T cells, B-cell-depleted T cells, or PBMCs.

Original processing notes: Reference gene primer amplification gave nucleated cell count estimates. Generated by immunoSEQ multiplex PCR, the TCRdb table keeps only in-frame clones and is missing some. V and J calls and clone size come straight from that table; D and trimming were deduced from the DNA. Of 350,000 to 450,000 clones listed, around nine tenths are singletons. The CDR3 extends over 10 amino acids. The V gene's germline CDR1 is DFQATT and CDR2 SNEGSKA (reference sequence). Trimming cost V 5 bases and J 12 bases; bases outside gene matches: 7. V gene TRBV20-1 combines with J gene TRBJ2-7; 7 nucleotides align to TRBD2. What was sequenced was peripheral blood. The sequence came from a human donor in a cohort sampled during active COVID-19. In DNA form, the CDR3 reads TGCAGTGCTCAAGCGGGGACCCGGTACTTC. Translating it yields CSAQAGTRYF.